A selection of T cell receptor beta chains follows, all from one sample in a study of cytomegalovirus exposure and HLA in healthy donors. Assay used: immunoSEQ multiplex PCR; TCRdb lists only in-frame clones, some missing. The sample includes over 150,000 clones, 65% to 70% of them seen just once. Source material: PBMCs. These receptors came from a woman aged 18-29 years in good health and CMV-seropositive. The CDR3 runs from the conserved cysteine through the conserved F or W. The D gene is left open where the match is weak. Rows give clone size only sometimes, using once, few, many, or a class for an expanded clone.

clone size	V gene	CDR3 length	D gene	J gene	CDR3 protein	CDR3 DNA
.	TRBV5-4	12	.	TRBJ2-7	CASSQGGYGQYF	TGTGCCAGCAGCCAGGGGGGTTACGGGCAGTACTTC
.	TRBV9	20	TRBD2	TRBJ2-1	CASSAEFSGGSWGSDNEQFF	TGTGCCAGCAGCGCCGAATTCTCTGGCGGGAGTTGGGGATCGGATAATGAGCAGTTCTTC
.	TRBV7-8	22	.	TRBJ2-6	CASSLAYNFLRGLPFGANVLTF	TGTGCCAGCAGCTTAGCGTATAATTTCCTGAGGGGACTCCCTTTCGGGGCCAACGTCCTGACTTTC
.	TRBV6-4	15	.	TRBJ1-2	CASSLTAQGKYGYTF	TGTGCCAGCAGCCTAACGGCGCAGGGAAAATATGGCTACACCTTC
.	TRBV5-3	15	.	TRBJ2-2	CARTSEGANTGELFF	TGTGCCAGAACCTCTGAAGGGGCTAACACCGGGGAGCTGTTTTTT
few	TRBV4-3	15	TRBD1	TRBJ2-7	CASSQDRGLPYEQYF	TGCGCCAGCAGCCAAGACAGGGGGTTACCCTACGAGCAGTACTTC
.	TRBV18	18	.	TRBJ2-6	CASSPQTQRASGANVLTF	TGTGCCAGCTCACCACAGACTCAGAGGGCCTCTGGGGCCAACGTCCTGACTTTC
.	TRBV27	12	.	TRBJ2-2	CASGWANGELFF	TGTGCCAGCGGATGGGCGAACGGGGAGCTGTTTTTT
.	TRBV27	13	.	TRBJ1-5	CASSEAGWQPQHF	TGTGCCAGCAGTGAAGCTGGTTGGCAGCCCCAGCATTTT
.	TRBV29-1	13	.	TRBJ1-3	CSARDISGNTIYF	TGCAGCGCCCGGGACATCTCTGGAAACACCATATATTTT
few	TRBV7-2	13	TRBD1	TRBJ1-2	CASSFTGGPGYTF	TGTGCCAGCAGCTTTACAGGGGGTCCGGGCTACACCTTC
.	TRBV7-9	15	TRBD1	TRBJ2-1	CASSRDRGSYNEQFF	TGTGCCAGCAGCCGAGACAGGGGCTCCTACAATGAGCAGTTCTTC
.	TRBV4-1	13	.	TRBJ1-1	CASSQDMNTEAFF	TGCGCCAGCAGCCAAGACATGAACACTGAAGCTTTCTTT
.	TRBV5-6	15	.	TRBJ2-2	CASSWVAGVTGELFF	TGTGCCAGCAGCTGGGTGGCAGGTGTCACCGGGGAGCTGTTTTTT
few	TRBV5-1	18	TRBD2	TRBJ2-1	CASSFVLIGGGATNEQFF	TGCGCCAGCAGCTTCGTTTTAATCGGCGGGGGGGCCACCAATGAGCAGTTCTTC
.	TRBV29-1	16	TRBD2	TRBJ2-1	CSVGGTSGSFYNEQFF	TGCAGCGTTGGAGGGACTAGCGGGAGCTTCTACAATGAGCAGTTCTTC
few	TRBV28	15	TRBD1	TRBJ2-7	CASSPGQGAPYEQYF	TGTGCCAGCAGTCCCGGACAGGGGGCCCCCTACGAGCAGTACTTC
few	TRBV5-1	13	TRBD2	TRBJ2-7	CASSLAEGYEQYF	TGCGCCAGCAGCCTAGCGGAGGGCTACGAGCAGTACTTC
.	TRBV29-1	14	TRBD1	TRBJ1-1	CSVGTGNPLTEAFF	TGCAGCGTAGGGACAGGTAACCCCCTCACTGAAGCTTTCTTT
.	TRBV19	13	.	TRBJ2-7	CASGGLELYEQYF	TGTGCCAGTGGGGGACTGGAACTCTACGAGCAGTACTTC
.	TRBV19	13	.	TRBJ1-5	CASSPGMDQPQHF	TGTGCCAGTAGTCCGGGGATGGATCAGCCCCAGCATTTT
.	TRBV7-9	11	.	TRBJ2-4	CASSSEGIQYF	TGTGCCAGCAGTTCTGAGGGCATTCAGTACTTC
once	TRBV6-1	10	.	TRBJ2-7	CACGQYEQYF	TGTGCCTGCGGACAGTACGAGCAGTACTTC
.	TRBV19	13	.	TRBJ1-1	CASSPGGYTEAFF	TGTGCCAGTAGTCCCGGAGGTTACACTGAAGCTTTCTTT
.	TRBV11-2	16	TRBD2	TRBJ2-1	CASSPRRLAGFNEQFF	TGTGCCAGCAGCCCGCGAAGACTAGCGGGATTTAATGAGCAGTTCTTC
.	TRBV11-3	13	.	TRBJ1-1	CASSSGVNTEAFF	TGTGCCAGCAGCTCCGGAGTTAACACTGAAGCTTTCTTT
.	TRBV7-3	15	TRBD2	TRBJ2-7	CASSFSGTSSDEQYF	TGTGCCAGCAGCTTTTCCGGGACTAGCTCCGACGAGCAGTACTTC
few	TRBV29-1	17	.	TRBJ2-2	CSVEFGDQRGNTGELFF	TGCAGCGTTGAATTTGGCGACCAAAGGGGGAACACCGGGGAGCTGTTTTTT